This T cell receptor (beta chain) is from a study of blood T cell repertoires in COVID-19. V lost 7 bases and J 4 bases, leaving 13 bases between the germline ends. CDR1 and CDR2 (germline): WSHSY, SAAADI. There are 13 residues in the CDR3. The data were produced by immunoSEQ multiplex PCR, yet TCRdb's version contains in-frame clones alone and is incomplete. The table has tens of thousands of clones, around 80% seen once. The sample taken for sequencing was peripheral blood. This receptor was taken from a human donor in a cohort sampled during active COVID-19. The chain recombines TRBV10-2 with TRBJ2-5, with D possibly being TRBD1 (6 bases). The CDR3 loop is CASNTGFAETQYF. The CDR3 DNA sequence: TGCGCCAGCAATACAGGGTTTGCAGAGACCCAGTACTTC.